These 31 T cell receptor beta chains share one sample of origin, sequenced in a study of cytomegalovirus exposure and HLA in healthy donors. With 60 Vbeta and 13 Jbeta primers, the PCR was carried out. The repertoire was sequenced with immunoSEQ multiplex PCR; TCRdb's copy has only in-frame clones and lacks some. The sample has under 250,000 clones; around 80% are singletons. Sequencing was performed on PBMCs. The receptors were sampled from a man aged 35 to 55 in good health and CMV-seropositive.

DNA of the CDR3: TGTGCCAGCAGTGGGATTGCGGGAGGGCCATACGAGCAGTACTTC. Its translation: CASSGIAGGPYEQYF. The chain combines TRBV2 with TRBJ2-7; 9 nucleotides line up with TRBD2. V trimming: 4 bases; J trimming: 4 bases; junction bases outside the gene matches: 8. This CDR3 has 15 amino acids. Germline loops: CDR1 SNHLY, CDR2 FYNNEI.

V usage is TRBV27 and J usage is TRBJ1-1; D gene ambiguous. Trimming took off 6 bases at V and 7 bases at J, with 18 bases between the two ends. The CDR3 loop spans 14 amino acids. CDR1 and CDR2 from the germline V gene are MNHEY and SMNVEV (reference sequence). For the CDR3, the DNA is TGTGCCAGCAGCTCATGGCGTCGAGGGAATGAAGCTTTCTTT. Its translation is CASSSWRRGNEAFF.

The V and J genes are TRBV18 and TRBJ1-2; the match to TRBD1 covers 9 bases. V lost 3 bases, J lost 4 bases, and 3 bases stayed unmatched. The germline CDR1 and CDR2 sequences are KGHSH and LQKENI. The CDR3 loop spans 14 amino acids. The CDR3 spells CASSPGTGPYGYTF. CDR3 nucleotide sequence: TGTGCCAGCTCACCGGGGACAGGGCCCTATGGCTACACCTTC.

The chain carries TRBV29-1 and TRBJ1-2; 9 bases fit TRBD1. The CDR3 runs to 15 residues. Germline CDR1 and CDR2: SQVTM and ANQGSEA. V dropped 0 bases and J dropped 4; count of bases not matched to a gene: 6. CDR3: CSVEDNRGRSYGYTF. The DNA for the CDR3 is TGCAGCGTTGAAGACAACAGGGGGCGCAGCTATGGCTACACCTTC.

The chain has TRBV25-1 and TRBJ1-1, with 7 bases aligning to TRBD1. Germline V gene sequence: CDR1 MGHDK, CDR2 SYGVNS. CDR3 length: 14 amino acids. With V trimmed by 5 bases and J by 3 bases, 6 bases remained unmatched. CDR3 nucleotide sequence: TGTGCCAGCAGTTCACAGGGGAAGCACACTGAAGCTTTCTTT. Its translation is CASSSQGKHTEAFF.

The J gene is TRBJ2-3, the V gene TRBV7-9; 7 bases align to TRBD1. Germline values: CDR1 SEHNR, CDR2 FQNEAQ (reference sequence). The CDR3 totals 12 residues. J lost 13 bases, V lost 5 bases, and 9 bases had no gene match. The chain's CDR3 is CASSLGAGGKYF. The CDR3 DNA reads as TGTGCCAGCAGCCTCGGGGCAGGGGGAAAGTATTTT.

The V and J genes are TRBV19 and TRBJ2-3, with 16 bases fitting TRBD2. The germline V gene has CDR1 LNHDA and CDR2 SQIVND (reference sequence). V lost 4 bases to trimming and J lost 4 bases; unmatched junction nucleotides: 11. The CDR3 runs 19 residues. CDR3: CASSKTSPGTSGRADTQYF. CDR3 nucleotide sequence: TGTGCCAGTAGTAAAACCTCCCCGGGGACTAGCGGGAGGGCAGATACGCAGTATTTT.

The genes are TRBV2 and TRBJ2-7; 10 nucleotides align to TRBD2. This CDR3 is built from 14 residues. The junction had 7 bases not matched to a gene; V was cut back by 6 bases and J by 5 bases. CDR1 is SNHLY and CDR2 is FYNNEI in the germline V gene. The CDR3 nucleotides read TGTGCCAGCAGGTTAGCGGGAGGTCTAGACGAGCAGTACTTC. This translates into CASRLAGGLDEQYF.

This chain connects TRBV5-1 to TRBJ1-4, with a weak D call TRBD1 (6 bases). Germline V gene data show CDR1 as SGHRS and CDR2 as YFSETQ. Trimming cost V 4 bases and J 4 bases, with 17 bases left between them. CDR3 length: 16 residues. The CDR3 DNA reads TGCGCCAGCAGCCCCTCCGGCGGGGGCCGTAATGAAAAACTGTTTTTT. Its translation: CASSPSGGGRNEKLFF.

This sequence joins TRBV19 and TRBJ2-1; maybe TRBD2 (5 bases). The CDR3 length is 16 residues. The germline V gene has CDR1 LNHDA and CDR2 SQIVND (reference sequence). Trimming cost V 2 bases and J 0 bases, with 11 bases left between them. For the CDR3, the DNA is TGTGCCAGTAGTATAACGGCTAGCACCTCCTACAATGAGCAGTTCTTC. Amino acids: CASSITASTSYNEQFF.

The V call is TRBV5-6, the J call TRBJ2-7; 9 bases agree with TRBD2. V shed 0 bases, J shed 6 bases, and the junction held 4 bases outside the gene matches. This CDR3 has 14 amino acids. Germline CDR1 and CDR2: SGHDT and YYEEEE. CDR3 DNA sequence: TGTGCCAGCAGCTTGGGCGGGAGGGCCCCCGAGCAGTACTTC. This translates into CASSLGGRAPEQYF.

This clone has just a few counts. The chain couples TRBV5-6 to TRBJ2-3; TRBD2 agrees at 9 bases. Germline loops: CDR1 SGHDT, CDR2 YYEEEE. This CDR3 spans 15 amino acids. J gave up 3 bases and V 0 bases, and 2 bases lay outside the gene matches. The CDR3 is CASSLGLAETDTQYF. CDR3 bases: TGTGCCAGCAGCTTGGGACTAGCGGAGACAGATACGCAGTATTTT.

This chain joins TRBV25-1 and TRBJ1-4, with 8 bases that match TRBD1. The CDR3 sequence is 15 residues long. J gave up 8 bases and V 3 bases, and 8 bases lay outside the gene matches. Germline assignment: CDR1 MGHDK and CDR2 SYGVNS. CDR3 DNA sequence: TGTGCCAGCAGTGAGGCCTCTTGGACAGGGGAAAAACTGTTTTTT. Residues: CASSEASWTGEKLFF.

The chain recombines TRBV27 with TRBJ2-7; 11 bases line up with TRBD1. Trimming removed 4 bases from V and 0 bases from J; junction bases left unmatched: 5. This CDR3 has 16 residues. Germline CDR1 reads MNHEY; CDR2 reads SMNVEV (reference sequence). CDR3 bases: TGTGCCAGCAGTTCGCGGGGACAGGGGGGCTCCTACGAGCAGTACTTC. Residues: CASSSRGQGGSYEQYF.

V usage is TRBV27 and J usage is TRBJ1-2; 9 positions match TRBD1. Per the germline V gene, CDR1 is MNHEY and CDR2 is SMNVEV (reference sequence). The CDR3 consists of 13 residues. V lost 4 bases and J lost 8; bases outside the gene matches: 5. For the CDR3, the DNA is TGTGCCAGCAGTTCAAACAGGGGGCGGGGCTACACCTTC. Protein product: CASSSNRGRGYTF.

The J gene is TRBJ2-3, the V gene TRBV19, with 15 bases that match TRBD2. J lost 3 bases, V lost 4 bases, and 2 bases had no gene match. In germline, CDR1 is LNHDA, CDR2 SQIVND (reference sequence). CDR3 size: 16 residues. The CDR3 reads CASSRTSGRVTDTQYF. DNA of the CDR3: TGTGCCAGTAGTAGGACTAGCGGGAGGGTGACAGATACGCAGTATTTT.

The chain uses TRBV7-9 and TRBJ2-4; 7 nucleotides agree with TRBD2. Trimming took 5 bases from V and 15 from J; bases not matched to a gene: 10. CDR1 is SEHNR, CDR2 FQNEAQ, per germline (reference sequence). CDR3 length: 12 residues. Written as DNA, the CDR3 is TGTGCCAGCAGCCCGGGGGGAACGCAGCGGTACTTC. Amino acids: CASSPGGTQRYF.

The CDR3 bases are TGTGCCAGCTCACCGGGACTCACCAGGGGGCCGGACGGACAGCCCCAGCATTTT. Its translation is CASSPGLTRGPDGQPQHF. The genes are TRBV18 and TRBJ1-5; 8 positions agree with TRBD1. Germline V CDR1 and CDR2: KGHSH, LQKENI. CDR3 length: 18 amino acids. The V gene end was trimmed by 3 bases and the J gene end by 7 bases; junction bases not matched to a gene: 17.

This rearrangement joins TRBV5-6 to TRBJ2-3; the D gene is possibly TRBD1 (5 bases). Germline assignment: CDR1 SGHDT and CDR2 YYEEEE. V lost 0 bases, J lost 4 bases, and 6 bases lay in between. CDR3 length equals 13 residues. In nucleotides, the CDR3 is TGTGCCAGCAGCTTGGGCAGGGCAGATACGCAGTATTTT. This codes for CASSLGRADTQYF.

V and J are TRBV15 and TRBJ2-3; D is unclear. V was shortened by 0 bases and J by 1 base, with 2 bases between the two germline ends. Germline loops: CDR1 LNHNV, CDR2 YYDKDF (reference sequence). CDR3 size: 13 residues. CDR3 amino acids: CATSRDGTDTQYF. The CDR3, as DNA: TGTGCCACCAGCAGAGACGGCACAGATACGCAGTATTTT.

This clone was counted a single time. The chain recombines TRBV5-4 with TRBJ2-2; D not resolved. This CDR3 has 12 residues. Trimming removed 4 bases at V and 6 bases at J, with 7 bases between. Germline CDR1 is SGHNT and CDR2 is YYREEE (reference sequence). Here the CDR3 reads CASSPWPGELFF. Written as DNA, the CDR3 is TGTGCCAGCAGCCCCTGGCCCGGGGAGCTGTTTTTT.

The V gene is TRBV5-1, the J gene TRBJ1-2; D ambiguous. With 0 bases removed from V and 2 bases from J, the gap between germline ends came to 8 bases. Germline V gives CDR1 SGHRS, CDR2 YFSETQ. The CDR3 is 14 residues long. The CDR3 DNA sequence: TGCGCCAGCAGCTTGGCCCTATCCAACTATGGCTACACCTTC. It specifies CASSLALSNYGYTF.

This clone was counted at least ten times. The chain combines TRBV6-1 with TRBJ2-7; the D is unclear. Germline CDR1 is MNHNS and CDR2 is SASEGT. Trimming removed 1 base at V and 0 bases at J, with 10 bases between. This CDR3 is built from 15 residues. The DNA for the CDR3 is TGTGCCAGCAGTGAAGGAGGCGTCCGCTCCTACGAGCAGTACGTC. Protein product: CASSEGGVRSYEQYV.

Here the CDR3 reads CASSQNGASGMVQYV. The DNA for the CDR3 is TGTGCCAGCTCCCAAAACGGGGCTAGCGGGATGGTGCAGTACGTC. The V gene is TRBV18, the J gene TRBJ2-7, with 9 positions matching TRBD2. This CDR3 is 15 amino acids long. V lost 6 bases and J lost 9; bases outside the gene matches: 15. Germline V CDR1 and CDR2: KGHSH, LQKENI.

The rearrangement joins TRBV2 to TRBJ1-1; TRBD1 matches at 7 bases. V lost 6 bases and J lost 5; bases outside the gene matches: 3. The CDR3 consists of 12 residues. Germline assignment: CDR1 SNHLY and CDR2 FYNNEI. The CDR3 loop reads CASSLDRTEAFF. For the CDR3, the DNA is TGTGCCAGCAGCCTGGACAGGACTGAAGCTTTCTTT.

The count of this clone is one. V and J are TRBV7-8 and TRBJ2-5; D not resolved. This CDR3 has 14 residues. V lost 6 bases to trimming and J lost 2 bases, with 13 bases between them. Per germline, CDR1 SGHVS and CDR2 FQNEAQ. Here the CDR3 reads CASSSPWQQETQYF. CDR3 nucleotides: TGTGCCAGCAGTTCCCCTTGGCAGCAAGAGACCCAGTACTTC.

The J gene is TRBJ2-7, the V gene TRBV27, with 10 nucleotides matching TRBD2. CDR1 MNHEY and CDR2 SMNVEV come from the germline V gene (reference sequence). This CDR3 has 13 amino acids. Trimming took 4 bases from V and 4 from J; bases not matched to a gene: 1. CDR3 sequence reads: CASSSSGRYEQYF. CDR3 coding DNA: TGTGCCAGCAGTTCTAGCGGGAGATACGAGCAGTACTTC.

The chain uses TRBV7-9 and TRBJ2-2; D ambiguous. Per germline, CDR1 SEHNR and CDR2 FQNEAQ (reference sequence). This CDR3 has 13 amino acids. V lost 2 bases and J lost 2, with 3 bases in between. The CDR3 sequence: CASSLLNTGELFF. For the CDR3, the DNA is TGTGCCAGCAGCTTACTTAACACCGGGGAGCTGTTTTTT.

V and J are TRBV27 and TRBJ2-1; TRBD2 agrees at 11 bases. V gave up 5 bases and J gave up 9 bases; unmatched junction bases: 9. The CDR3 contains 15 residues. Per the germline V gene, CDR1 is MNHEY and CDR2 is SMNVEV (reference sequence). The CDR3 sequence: CASSILAGGFVEQFF. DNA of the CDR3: TGTGCCAGCAGTATCCTAGCGGGAGGATTCGTTGAGCAGTTCTTC.

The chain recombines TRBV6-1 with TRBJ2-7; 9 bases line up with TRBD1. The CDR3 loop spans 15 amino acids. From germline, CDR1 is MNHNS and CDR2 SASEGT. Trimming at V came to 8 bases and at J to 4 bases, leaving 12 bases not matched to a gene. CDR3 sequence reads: CASAIKGQGSYEQYV. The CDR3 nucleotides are TGTGCCAGCGCCATAAAGGGACAGGGATCGTACGAGCAGTACGTC.

This CDR3 reads CSVEDWVAEVGNTIYF. The CDR3 DNA reads TGCAGCGTTGAAGATTGGGTGGCGGAGGTTGGAAACACCATATATTTT. The genes are TRBV29-1 and TRBJ1-3; D ambiguous. From germline, CDR1 is SQVTM and CDR2 ANQGSEA. V was clipped by 0 bases and J by 3 bases, with 15 bases between them. The CDR3 length is 16 residues.